The rows below give T cell receptor beta chains drawn from one sample of a study of T cells in Graves' hyperthyroidism and ophthalmopathy. TCRdb reprocessed the multiplex PCR reads with MiXCR, giving one entry per CDR3 protein. The sample has 560,000 or so distinct CDR3 sequences, roughly 50% seen once. The sample taken for sequencing was peripheral blood or thyroid tissue (not recorded which). The receptors were gathered from a woman under 30 with Graves' hyperthyroidism. Both conserved end residues are part of each CDR3. The order of the fields is CDR3 protein, CDR3 DNA, D gene, V gene, clone size, J gene. D genes are given only for firm matches. The listing skips clone size in some rows; elsewhere it reads once, few, many or a size class.

CDR3: CASSEDRGDEKLFF; DNA: TGTGCCAGCAGTGAGGACAGGGGAGATGAAAAACTGTTTTTT; D: TRBD1; V: TRBV2; size: many; J: TRBJ1-4
CDR3: CASGQGAEAFF; DNA: TGTGCCAGCGGACAGGGTGCTGAAGCTTTCTTT; D: TRBD1; V: TRBV6-6; size: -; J: TRBJ1-1
CDR3: CASSRDGNTIYF; DNA: TGTGCCAGCAGCAGGGATGGAAACACCATATATTTT; D: -; V: TRBV9; size: few; J: TRBJ1-3
CDR3: CASSLEAGRAFF; DNA: TGTGCCAGCAGTTTAGAGGCAGGGAGGGCTTTCTTT; D: -; V: TRBV12-3/TRBV12-4; size: many; J: TRBJ1-1
CDR3: CASSDGRARNQPQHF; DNA: TGTGCCAGCAGTGATGGGAGGGCCCGCAATCAGCCCCAGCATTTT; D: -; V: TRBV2; size: many; J: TRBJ1-5
CDR3: CATSRDIRDRTEAFF; DNA: TGTGCCACCAGCAGAGATATCAGGGACAGGACTGAAGCTTTCTTT; D: TRBD1; V: TRBV15; size: many; J: TRBJ1-1
CDR3: CASSAGTGREKLFF; DNA: TGTGCCAGCAGCGCCGGGACAGGGCGTGAAAAACTGTTTTTT; D: TRBD1; V: TRBV2; size: many; J: TRBJ1-4
CDR3: CASSPLGTNEKLFF; DNA: TGTGCCAGCAGTCCCCTGGGAACTAATGAAAAACTGTTTTTT; D: -; V: TRBV6-5; size: -; J: TRBJ1-4
CDR3: CASSLTGNGEKLFF; DNA: TGTGCCAGCAGCTTAACGGGCAACGGGGAAAAACTGTTTTTT; D: -; V: TRBV7-9; size: -; J: TRBJ1-4
CDR3: CSARDLGGPATNEKLFF; DNA: TGCAGTGCTAGAGATCTAGGGGGTCCTGCAACTAATGAAAAACTGTTTTTT; D: -; V: TRBV20-1; size: few; J: TRBJ1-4
CDR3: CASSLGGPTGNGYTF; DNA: TGTGCCAGCAGCTTAGGGGGCCCCACAGGGAACGGCTACACCTTC; D: -; V: TRBV7-6; size: -; J: TRBJ1-2
CDR3: CAISESGTGKSMNTEAFF; DNA: TGTGCCATCAGTGAGTCCGGGACAGGGAAATCCATGAACACTGAAGCTTTCTTT; D: TRBD1; V: TRBV10-3; size: -; J: TRBJ1-1
CDR3: CASSAGRALYEQYF; DNA: TGCGCCAGCAGCGCGGGACGCGCCCTCTACGAGCAGTACTTC; D: -; V: TRBV5-1; size: -; J: TRBJ2-7
CDR3: CASSESGGNQETQYF; DNA: TGTGCCAGCAGTGAAAGCGGCGGGAACCAAGAGACCCAGTACTTC; D: -; V: TRBV2; size: -; J: TRBJ2-5
CDR3: CASSEQTGRGEQYF; DNA: TGTGCCAGCAGTGAACAGACAGGGAGGGGCGAGCAGTACTTC; D: -; V: TRBV2; size: -; J: TRBJ2-7
CDR3: CASSYSRVGAYEQYF; DNA: TGTGCCAGCAGTTACTCCAGGGTCGGAGCCTACGAGCAGTACTTC; D: -; V: TRBV6-5; size: -; J: TRBJ2-7
CDR3: CASSQDLGRYEQYF; DNA: TGTGCCAGCAGCCAAGATCTAGGACGCTACGAGCAGTACTTC; D: -; V: TRBV25-1; size: -; J: TRBJ2-7
CDR3: CASKQEKLFF; DNA: TGTGCCAGTAAGCAGGAAAAACTGTTTTTT; D: -; V: TRBV19; size: many; J: TRBJ1-4
CDR3: CASTSEQLNEELFF; DNA: TGTGCCAGCACGTCTGAGCAGCTAAATGAAGAACTGTTTTTT; D: -; V: TRBV25-1; size: -; J: TRBJ1-4
CDR3: CASSLGSRFQPQHF; DNA: TGTGCCAGCAGCCTAGGGTCGAGGTTTCAGCCCCAGCATTTT; D: -; V: TRBV11-2; size: -; J: TRBJ1-5
CDR3: CASSYAVSPLHF; DNA: TGTGCCAGCAGTTACGCAGTTTCACCCCTCCACTTT; D: -; V: TRBV6-6; size: few; J: TRBJ1-6
CDR3: CASSTDRESQPQHF; DNA: TGTGCCAGCAGTACGGACAGGGAGAGTCAGCCCCAGCATTTT; D: TRBD1; V: TRBV2; size: -; J: TRBJ1-5
CDR3: CTSSPAGGPNYGYTF; DNA: TGTACCAGCAGCCCCGCCGGGGGCCCTAACTATGGCTACACCTTC; D: -; V: TRBV7-3; size: -; J: TRBJ1-2
CDR3: CSASENRAGNTIYF; DNA: TGCAGTGCTAGTGAGAACAGGGCTGGAAACACCATATATTTT; D: -; V: TRBV20-1; size: few; J: TRBJ1-3
CDR3: CASSLWQVSYEQYF; DNA: TGTGCCAGCAGCTTGTGGCAGGTTAGCTACGAGCAGTACTTC; D: -; V: TRBV7-8; size: few; J: TRBJ2-7
CDR3: CAIRGLAGGTGELFF; DNA: TGTGCCATCAGGGGACTAGCGGGAGGCACCGGGGAGCTGTTTTTT; D: TRBD2; V: TRBV10-3; size: once; J: TRBJ2-2
CDR3: CASSIGPPGGGFYEQYF; DNA: TGTGCCAGCAGCATCGGACCCCCCGGGGGAGGGTTTTACGAGCAGTACTTC; D: TRBD2; V: TRBV7-2; size: -; J: TRBJ2-7
CDR3: CASSQPGVGQPQHF; DNA: TGTGCCAGCAGCCAGCCAGGGGTGGGACAGCCCCAGCATTTT; D: -; V: TRBV2; size: -; J: TRBJ1-5
CDR3: CASSLPGTGGHYEQYF; DNA: TGTGCCAGCAGCTTACCCGGGACAGGGGGACACTACGAGCAGTACTTC; D: TRBD1; V: TRBV7-8; size: -; J: TRBJ2-7
CDR3: CATSSQIGNPGELFF; DNA: TGTGCCACCAGCAGCCAGATCGGGAATCCCGGGGAGCTGTTTTTT; D: -; V: TRBV15; size: few; J: TRBJ2-2
CDR3: CSVEGGNHEQYF; DNA: TGCAGCGTTGAGGGAGGGAACCACGAGCAGTACTTC; D: TRBD2; V: TRBV29-1; size: few; J: TRBJ2-7
CDR3: CASSPGHPGSF; DNA: TGTGCCAGCAGTCCGGGACACCCAGGGAGTTTT; D: -; V: TRBV2; size: few; J: TRBJ1-4
CDR3: CASSKRGNYGYTF; DNA: TGTGCCAGTAGTAAACGGGGTAACTATGGCTACACCTTC; D: -; V: TRBV19; size: -; J: TRBJ1-2
CDR3: CASSIAGQKNTEAFF; DNA: TGTGCCAGTAGTATAGCGGGACAGAAGAACACTGAAGCTTTCTTT; D: TRBD1; V: TRBV19; size: -; J: TRBJ1-1
CDR3: CSARDRPEQGPSNGYTF; DNA: TGCAGTGCTAGAGATCGCCCTGAACAGGGGCCCTCTAACGGCTACACCTTC; D: TRBD1; V: TRBV20-1; size: few; J: TRBJ1-2
CDR3: CATSTLLQGEQYF; DNA: TGTGCCACCAGCACCCTCCTACAGGGCGAGCAGTACTTC; D: -; V: TRBV15; size: -; J: TRBJ2-7
CDR3: CASSLRQGSSPGYTF; DNA: TGTGCCAGCAGTTTACGGCAGGGGTCCAGCCCTGGCTACACCTTC; D: -; V: TRBV27; size: -; J: TRBJ1-2